These T cell receptor beta chains were read from a single sample in a study of CD8+ T cells in alopecia areata. Measured with immunoSEQ multiplex PCR; TCRdb has only the in-frame clones, and not every one. Counted here are 150,000 to 200,000 clones, around 63% occurring once; the ten biggest clones make up around 1.6%. Specimen: CD4+ T cells sorted from blood, collected at week 0. These receptors were obtained from a human donor with alopecia areata. The CDR3 runs from the conserved cysteine through the conserved F or W. The D gene is left open where the match is weak. Expanded clones are given a class, and other clones once, few, many or no size at all.

clone_size,j_call,d_call,v_call,cdr3_nt,cdr3_aa
few,TRBJ1-1,-,TRBV30,TGTGCCTACCTTACGGTGAACACTGAAGCTTTCTTT,CAYLTVNTEAFF
-,TRBJ1-1,-,TRBV5-6,TGTGCCAGCAGCTTATACGGGACCAACACTGAAGCTTTCTTT,CASSLYGTNTEAFF
-,TRBJ2-7,TRBD2,TRBV29-1,TGCAGCGTTGTTCTATGGCTAGCGGGGGCGTACGAGCAGTACTTC,CSVVLWLAGAYEQYF
few,TRBJ2-1,-,TRBV2,TGTGCCAGCAGCGAAAACAATGAGCAGTTCTTC,CASSENNEQFF
-,TRBJ2-7,-,TRBV29-1,TGCAGCGTTGATAAGGGGCCGGGCGAGCAGTACTTC,CSVDKGPGEQYF
-,TRBJ1-2,-,TRBV5-1,TGCGCCAGCAGCTTGCCAGGAGGCGGCTACACCTTC,CASSLPGGGYTF
-,TRBJ2-7,TRBD2,TRBV29-1,TGCAGCGTTGTGGGGTCTAGCGGGGGATCCTACGAGCAGTACTTC,CSVVGSSGGSYEQYF
few,TRBJ2-3,TRBD1,TRBV2,TGTGCCAGCACGACAGGGAACACAGATACGCAGTATTTT,CASTTGNTDTQYF
-,TRBJ1-6,-,TRBV7-2,TGTGCCAGCAGCCGAAACTATAATTCACCCCTCCACTTT,CASSRNYNSPLHF
-,TRBJ2-7,-,TRBV29-1,TGCAGCGTTGGAATGGCCGTATCCTACGAGCAGTACTTC,CSVGMAVSYEQYF
-,TRBJ2-7,-,TRBV7-6,TGTGCCAGCAGCCTACAGGAAGCCTACGGGGAGCAGTACTTC,CASSLQEAYGEQYF
once,TRBJ2-7,TRBD2,TRBV10-3,TGTGCCATCAGCGATCGGAGCGGGGTCTACGAGCAGTACTTC,CAISDRSGVYEQYF
-,TRBJ2-1,-,TRBV2,TGTGCCAGCAGTGATCAAAACGCAAGGGGGTATAAGTTCTTC,CASSDQNARGYKFF
few,TRBJ2-1,-,TRBV4-3,TGCGCCAGCAGCCCCCGTTCCTACAATGAGCAGTTCTTC,CASSPRSYNEQFF
-,TRBJ2-5,-,TRBV30,TGTGCCTGGAGTGTACTGGCTTCCCAAGAGACCCAGTACTTC,CAWSVLASQETQYF
-,TRBJ2-7,-,TRBV6-5,TGTGCCAGCAGTTACGAAGGGCCCCTTGGTGGGGAGCAGTACTTC,CASSYEGPLGGEQYF
few,TRBJ1-2,TRBD1,TRBV7-8,TGTGCCAGCAGCTTAGTTTCCCCCGGGACAGATGTTCTCTATGGCTACACCTTC,CASSLVSPGTDVLYGYTF
-,TRBJ1-1,-,TRBV29-1,TGCAGCGTTCGACAGAGAATGAACACTGAAGCTTTCTTT,CSVRQRMNTEAFF
-,TRBJ1-1,-,TRBV29-1,TGCAGCGTTGAATCACCGGGGGGATTTGAAGCTTTCTTT,CSVESPGGFEAFF
many,TRBJ2-5,-,TRBV19,TGTGCCAGTAGTATTGGCAGGGGAAGTGGAGAGACCCAGTACTTC,CASSIGRGSGETQYF
few,TRBJ2-6,-,TRBV29-1,TGCAGCGTTGAGATCGGGCCATCCGGGGCCAACGTCCTGACTTTC,CSVEIGPSGANVLTF
-,TRBJ1-1,TRBD1,TRBV29-1,TGCAGCGCCCAAGGACAGGCGGGGACTGAAGCTTTCTTT,CSAQGQAGTEAFF
-,TRBJ2-3,TRBD2,TRBV2,TGTGCCAGCACAAGAGGACTAGCGAAAACAGATACGCAGTATTTT,CASTRGLAKTDTQYF
-,TRBJ1-5,-,TRBV11-2,TGTGCCAGCAGCTTAGTCGGGGGAAATCAGCCCCAGCATTTT,CASSLVGGNQPQHF
-,TRBJ1-2,-,TRBV19,TGTGCCAGTAGTCCGGGACAAGGGTATGGCTACACCTTC,CASSPGQGYGYTF
-,TRBJ2-3,TRBD1,TRBV29-1,TGCAGCGTTGCGTCATCCCCCGGGACAGGGCACACAGATACGCAGTATTTT,CSVASSPGTGHTDTQYF
-,TRBJ1-1,-,TRBV29-1,TGCAGCGTTGACGAAGGCCTGAACACTGAAGCTTTCTTT,CSVDEGLNTEAFF
-,TRBJ2-1,-,TRBV7-3,TGTGCCAGCAGCTCCCGAGAGGGGGGTGAGCAGTTCTTC,CASSSREGGEQFF
once,TRBJ2-7,-,TRBV5-1,TGCGCCAGCAACCCCGGGTCTCTTACCTACGAGCAGTACTTC,CASNPGSLTYEQYF
once,TRBJ1-1,-,TRBV14,TGTGCCAGCAGCCAAGGTTCAGGGACTATGAACACTGAAGCTTTCTTT,CASSQGSGTMNTEAFF
few,TRBJ2-2,TRBD1,TRBV30,TGTGCCGCCCACGGTGACAGGGGGTTCTTGAGGACCGGGGAGCTGTTTTTT,CAAHGDRGFLRTGELFF
few,TRBJ1-2,TRBD1,TRBV5-1,TGCGCCAGCAGCAGTCAGGGGGATTGGAACTATGGCTACACCTTC,CASSSQGDWNYGYTF
-,TRBJ2-3,-,TRBV5-6,TGTGCCAGCAGCTTGGGGGACTCGGCTGAATTT,CASSLGDSAEF
-,TRBJ1-2,-,TRBV4-3,TGCGCCAGCAGCCAAGATCCCACAGTCTATGGCTACACCTTC,CASSQDPTVYGYTF
-,TRBJ1-2,-,TRBV2,TGTGCCAGCAGTGAACAACCGGGAAAAGCTTATGGCTACACCTTC,CASSEQPGKAYGYTF
-,TRBJ1-2,-,TRBV28,TGTGCCAGCACCGCGGCAGGGAACTATGGCTACACCTTC,CASTAAGNYGYTF
-,TRBJ2-7,-,TRBV7-6,TGTGCCAGCAGCTTAGCTCCAGGGGCGAACGAGCAGTACTTC,CASSLAPGANEQYF
few,TRBJ1-1,-,TRBV19,TGTGCCAGTAGTATTGGTCCAGGCAGGAACACTGAAGCTTTCTTT,CASSIGPGRNTEAFF
few,TRBJ1-5,TRBD1,TRBV6-5,TGTGCCAGCACGCCAGGGGGAGGTCAGCCCCAGCATTTT,CASTPGGGQPQHF
few,TRBJ2-3,TRBD2,TRBV9,TGTGCCAGCAGCCCCGGGGCTAGCGGGGGGACAGATACGCAGTATTTT,CASSPGASGGTDTQYF
-,TRBJ1-2,-,TRBV30,TGTGCCTGGAGTCATCAGCCCGGGGGAGGCTACACCTTC,CAWSHQPGGGYTF
few,TRBJ1-6,-,TRBV27,TGTGCCAGCAGTTTAGTACGGAAACATAATTCACCCCTCCACTTT,CASSLVRKHNSPLHF
many,TRBJ2-7,-,TRBV7-2,TGTGCCAGCAGCGTGGGTGGGGCCGGCGACGAGCAGTACTTC,CASSVGGAGDEQYF
-,TRBJ2-7,TRBD1,TRBV10-3,TGTGCCACCCAGGACAGGGGTGCCTACGAGCAGTACTTC,CATQDRGAYEQYF
-,TRBJ2-7,-,TRBV5-6,TGTGCCAGCAGCCCCGAGTTTGAGCGGTCCTACGAGCAGTACTTC,CASSPEFERSYEQYF
many,TRBJ2-6,-,TRBV10-3,TGTGCCATCAGTGACAGTTCTGGGGCCAACGTCCTGACTTTC,CAISDSSGANVLTF
few,TRBJ1-6,-,TRBV11-3,TGTGCCAGCAGCTTAGAAGGACAGCCGCCTCTCCCCCTCCACTTT,CASSLEGQPPLPLHF
once,TRBJ1-2,-,TRBV6-5,TGTGCCAGCAGTTCCCTCACAGGGTACTATGGCTACACCTTC,CASSSLTGYYGYTF
few,TRBJ2-5,-,TRBV5-1,TGCGCCAGCAGCTTCTCGAGAGAGACCCAGTACTTC,CASSFSRETQYF
-,TRBJ2-7,TRBD1,TRBV4-3,TGCGCCAGCAGCCTAGGGGACAGCAACCAATACGAGCAGTACTTC,CASSLGDSNQYEQYF
few,TRBJ1-4,TRBD1,TRBV30,TGTGCCTGGAGTGTACAAGGGACAGGGAATGAAAAACTGTTTTTT,CAWSVQGTGNEKLFF
-,TRBJ1-2,-,TRBV9,TGTGCCAGCAGCGCACAAAATAACTATGGCTACACCTTC,CASSAQNNYGYTF
once,TRBJ2-1,-,TRBV28,TGTGCCAGCAGCCGAGGACCCCGCAATGAGCAGTTCTTC,CASSRGPRNEQFF
-,TRBJ1-1,-,TRBV25-1,TGTGCCAGCCAAGATTACAGGGCAGCAGCTTTCTTT,CASQDYRAAAFF
few,TRBJ1-6,-,TRBV27,TGTGCCAGCAGTTTCCAAGGGTTTTCACCCCTCCACTTT,CASSFQGFSPLHF